The following is a TCR beta chain sequence with its context. Its cognate antigen is unknown. With 1 base clipped from V and 3 bases from J, the junction kept 4 bases outside the gene matches. This CDR3 spans 15 amino acids. Germline V gene sequence: CDR1 SGHTA, CDR2 FQGNSA. This sample is drawn from a study of cytomegalovirus exposure and HLA in healthy donors. Study-level results: Being productive about 87% or about 30% of the time was typical of most TCR beta V segments in an earlier analysis.

60 Vbeta and 13 Jbeta primers were used in PCR. Clones were read by immunoSEQ multiplex PCR, and TCRdb kept only the in-frame ones, dropping some. The sample carries over 100,000 clones, about 60% recorded once. This sequence joins TRBV7-2 and TRBJ2-3; 7 bases agree with TRBD2. Specimen: PBMCs. The TCR was taken from a woman aged 25 to 39 in good health and CMV-seronegative. In DNA form, the CDR3 reads TGTGCCAGCAGCTTAGAGGGCGGGAGTACAGATACGCAGTATTTT. This encodes CASSLEGGSTDTQYF.